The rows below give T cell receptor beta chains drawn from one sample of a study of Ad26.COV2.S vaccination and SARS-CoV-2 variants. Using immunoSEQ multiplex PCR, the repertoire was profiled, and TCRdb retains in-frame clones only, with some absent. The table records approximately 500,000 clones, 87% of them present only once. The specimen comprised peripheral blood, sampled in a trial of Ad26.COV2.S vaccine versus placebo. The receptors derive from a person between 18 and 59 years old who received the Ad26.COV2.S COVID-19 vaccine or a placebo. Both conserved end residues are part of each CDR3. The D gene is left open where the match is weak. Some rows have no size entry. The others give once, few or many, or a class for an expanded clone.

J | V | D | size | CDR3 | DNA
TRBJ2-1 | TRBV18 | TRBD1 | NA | CASSPAGTVGTYNEQFF | TGTGCCAGCTCACCGGCCGGGACAGTGGGGACCTACAATGAGCAGTTCTTC
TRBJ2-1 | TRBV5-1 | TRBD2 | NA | CASRFRLAGGSNEQFF | TGCGCCAGCAGGTTTCGACTAGCGGGAGGTAGCAATGAGCAGTTCTTC
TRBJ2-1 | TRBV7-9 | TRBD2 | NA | CASSLTTSENNEQFF | TGTGCCAGCAGCTTAACAACTAGCGAGAATAATGAGCAGTTCTTC
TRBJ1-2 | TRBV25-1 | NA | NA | CASSESRGADYGYTF | TGTGCCAGCAGTGAATCTCGGGGGGCGGACTATGGCTACACCTTC
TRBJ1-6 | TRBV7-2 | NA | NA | CASSLGGAGNSPLHF | TGTGCCAGCAGCTTAGGGGGGGCAGGAAATTCACCCCTCCACTTT
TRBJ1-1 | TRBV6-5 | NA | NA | CASRWTVEHTEAFF | TGTGCCAGCCGATGGACTGTGGAGCACACTGAAGCTTTCTTT
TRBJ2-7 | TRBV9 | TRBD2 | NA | CASSTHPGLAGEQYF | TGTGCCAGCAGCACCCACCCGGGACTAGCGGGAGAGCAGTACTTC
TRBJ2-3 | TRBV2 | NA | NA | CASSERGVGSAQYF | TGTGCCAGCAGTGAAAGGGGGGTGGGTTCGGCGCAGTATTTT
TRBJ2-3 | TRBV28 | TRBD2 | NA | CASSSLAGEPTDTQYF | TGTGCCAGCAGTTCACTAGCGGGAGAGCCCACAGATACGCAGTATTTT
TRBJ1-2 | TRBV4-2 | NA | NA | CASSQEYSADYGYTF | TGTGCCAGCAGCCAAGAGTATTCGGCAGATTATGGCTACACCTTC
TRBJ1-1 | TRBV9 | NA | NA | CASSVNLGTEAFF | TGTGCCAGCAGCGTGAACCTCGGCACTGAAGCTTTCTTT
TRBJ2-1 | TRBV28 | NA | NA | CAGAPRRAAYNEQFF | TGTGCCGGCGCCCCCCGGAGGGCCGCCTACAATGAGCAGTTCTTC
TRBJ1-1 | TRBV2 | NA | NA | CASSVDLTGRNTEAFF | TGTGCCAGCAGTGTTGACCTCACAGGGAGGAACACTGAAGCTTTCTTT
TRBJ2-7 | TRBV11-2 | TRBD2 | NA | CASSLVGLAGGEQYF | TGTGCCAGCAGCTTAGTAGGACTAGCGGGAGGCGAGCAGTACTTC
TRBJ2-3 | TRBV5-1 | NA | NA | CASSLGGVDTQYF | TGCGCCAGCAGCTTAGGGGGTGTAGATACGCAGTATTTT
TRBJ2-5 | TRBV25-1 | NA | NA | CASSEGRLVGVETQYF | TGTGCCAGCAGTGAGGGGAGACTAGTAGGGGTCGAGACCCAGTACTTC
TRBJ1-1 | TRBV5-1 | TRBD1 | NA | CATRSDRGAAAFF | TGCGCCACCCGGTCGGACAGGGGGGCCGCCGCTTTCTTT
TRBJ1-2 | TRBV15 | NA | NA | CATSLPRGNYGYTF | TGTGCCACCAGCCTGCCTCGGGGAAACTATGGCTACACCTTC
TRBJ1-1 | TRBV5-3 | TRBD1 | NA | CARSLLLSGQDNTEAFF | TGTGCCAGAAGCTTACTCCTTTCGGGACAGGATAACACTGAAGCTTTCTTT
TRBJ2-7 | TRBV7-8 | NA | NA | CASSPRVRRDTEQYF | TGTGCCAGCAGCCCCAGGGTTCGCCGGGACACCGAGCAGTACTTC
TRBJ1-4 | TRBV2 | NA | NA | CAGSYGTNEKLFF | TGTGCCGGCTCCTACGGAACTAATGAAAAACTGTTTTTT
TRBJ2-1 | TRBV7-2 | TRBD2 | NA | CASSDRWTSGSLYNEQFF | TGTGCCAGCAGCGACCGATGGACTAGCGGGAGCCTGTACAATGAGCAGTTCTTC
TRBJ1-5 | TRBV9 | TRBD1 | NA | CASGPGQGDQPQHF | TGTGCCAGCGGTCCGGGACAGGGAGATCAGCCCCAGCATTTT
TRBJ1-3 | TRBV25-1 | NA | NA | CASSELFSPAGNTIYF | TGTGCCAGCAGTGAACTTTTCTCGCCGGCTGGAAACACCATATATTTT
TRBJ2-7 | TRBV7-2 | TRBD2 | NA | CASSPFGGWASGGHYEQYF | TGTGCCAGCAGCCCTTTTGGGGGATGGGCTAGCGGGGGGCACTACGAGCAGTACTTC
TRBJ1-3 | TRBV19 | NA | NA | CASSVLTGHGNTIYF | TGTGCCAGTAGTGTTCTAACGGGACATGGAAACACCATATATTTT
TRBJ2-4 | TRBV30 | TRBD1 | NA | CASGQAPLNIQYF | TGTGCCAGCGGACAGGCCCCCCTAAACATTCAGTACTTC
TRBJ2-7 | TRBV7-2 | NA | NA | CASSSFGSDAYEQYF | TGTGCCAGCAGCTCCTTCGGAAGTGATGCTTACGAGCAGTACTTC
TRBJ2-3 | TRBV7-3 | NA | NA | CASSLRGGDTDTQYF | TGTGCCAGCAGCCTCAGGGGCGGGGACACAGATACGCAGTATTTT
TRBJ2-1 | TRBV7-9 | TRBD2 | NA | CASSLAGGLAGGREQFF | TGTGCCAGCAGCTTAGCTGGGGGGCTAGCGGGAGGTCGTGAGCAGTTCTTC
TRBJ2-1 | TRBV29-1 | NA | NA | CSGTYNEQFF | TGCAGCGGTACCTACAATGAGCAGTTCTTC
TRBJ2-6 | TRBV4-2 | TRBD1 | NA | CASSPEGTVSSGANVLTF | TGTGCCAGCAGCCCAGAAGGGACAGTAAGTTCTGGGGCCAACGTCCTGACTTTC
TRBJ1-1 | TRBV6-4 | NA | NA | CASSDGPWGTEAFF | TGTGCCAGCAGTGACGGCCCGTGGGGCACTGAAGCTTTCTTT
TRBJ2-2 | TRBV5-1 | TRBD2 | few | CASSLGGGSGIFTGELFF | TGCGCCAGCAGCTTGGGAGGAGGTAGCGGGATATTCACCGGGGAGCTGTTTTTT
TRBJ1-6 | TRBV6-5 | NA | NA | CASSYVGGGSPLHF | TGTGCCAGCAGTTACGTGGGCGGCGGGTCACCCCTCCACTTT
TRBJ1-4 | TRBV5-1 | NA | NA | CASSLSGVTNEKLFF | TGCGCCAGCAGCTTGTCTGGGGTTACTAATGAAAAACTGTTTTTT
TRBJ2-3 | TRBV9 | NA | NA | CASTPSPDSTDTQYF | TGTGCCAGCACCCCCTCCCCGGATAGCACAGATACGCAGTATTTT
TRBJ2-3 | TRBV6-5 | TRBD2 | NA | CASSLLAEATDTQYF | TGTGCCAGCAGTCTACTAGCGGAGGCCACAGATACGCAGTATTTT
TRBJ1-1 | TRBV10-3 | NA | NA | CASRIKQLTTEAFF | TGTGCCTCCAGAATAAAGCAGTTGACCACTGAAGCTTTCTTT
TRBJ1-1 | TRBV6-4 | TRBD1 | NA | CASSAGQGRAFF | TGTGCCAGCAGTGCGGGACAGGGCCGAGCTTTCTTT
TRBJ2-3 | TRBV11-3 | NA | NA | CASSYGGTQDTQYF | TGTGCCAGCAGCTATGGAGGCACTCAAGATACGCAGTATTTT
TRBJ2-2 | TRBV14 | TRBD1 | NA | CASSQDSRGLAWTGELFF | TGTGCCAGCAGCCAGGATAGCAGGGGGCTCGCTTGGACCGGGGAGCTGTTTTTT
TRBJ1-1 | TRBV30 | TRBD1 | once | CAWGQGQDTEAFF | TGTGCCTGGGGACAGGGCCAGGACACTGAAGCTTTCTTT
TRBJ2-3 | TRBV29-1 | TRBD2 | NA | CSVGGTSGSPDTQYF | TGCAGCGTTGGGGGGACTAGCGGGAGCCCAGATACGCAGTATTTT
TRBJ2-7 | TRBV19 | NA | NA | CASSSRDFLTGTYEQYF | TGTGCCAGTAGTTCCCGGGATTTCCTCACCGGGACCTACGAGCAGTACTTC
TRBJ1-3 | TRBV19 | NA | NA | CASRQGAGNTIYF | TGTGCCAGTAGACAGGGAGCCGGAAACACCATATATTTT
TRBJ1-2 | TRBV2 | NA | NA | CASSELRINYGYTF | TGTGCCAGCAGTGAGCTTCGGATTAACTATGGCTACACCTTC
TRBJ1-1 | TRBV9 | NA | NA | CASSATGLANTEAFF | TGTGCCAGCAGCGCTACCGGACTTGCTAACACTGAAGCTTTCTTT
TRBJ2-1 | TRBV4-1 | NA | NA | CASSQDTGDISYNEQFF | TGCGCCAGCAGCCAAGATACGGGGGACATCTCCTACAATGAGCAGTTCTTC